Listed here are 21 T cell receptor beta chains from one sample, sequenced in a study of blood T cell repertoires in COVID-19. Some clones are missing from TCRdb's copy, which holds only in-frame ones; the method was immunoSEQ multiplex PCR. The sample shows roughly 120,000 clones, 70% to 75% of them seen only once. Sequencing input: peripheral blood. The receptors were gathered from a man at least 80 years old with COVID-19, enrolled during active disease.

The chain combines TRBV4-2 with TRBJ2-7; D possibly corresponds to TRBD2 (5 bases). V lost 4 bases to trimming and J lost 4 bases, with 11 bases between them. CDR3 length equals 13 residues. The germline V gene has CDR1 LGHNA and CDR2 YNFKEQ. The DNA for the CDR3 is TGTGCCAGCAGCCCCGCCACGGGATACGAGCAGTACTTC. Its translation is CASSPATGYEQYF.

The CDR3 loop is CASSSGGPLSGEQFF. The CDR3 nucleotides are TGTGCCAGCAGCTCAGGAGGTCCCCTATCTGGTGAGCAGTTCTTC. V and J are TRBV5-5 and TRBJ2-1, with TRBD2 as a possible D gene (5 bases). Germline V gives CDR1 SGHKS, CDR2 YYEKEE (reference sequence). This CDR3 region has 15 residues. Trimming stripped 3 bases from V and 9 bases from J, with 19 bases between.

The chain employs TRBV6-4 and TRBJ2-2, with a possible D match to TRBD2 (5 bases). Per the germline V gene, CDR1 is MRHNA and CDR2 is SNTAGT. The length of the CDR3 is 14 residues. The V end was cut by 6 bases, the J end by 4 bases, with 12 bases between. The CDR3 loop is CASRGSGSTGELFF. The CDR3 DNA sequence: TGTGCCAGCAGAGGCTCGGGAAGCACCGGGGAGCTGTTTTTT.

V is TRBV27 and J is TRBJ2-7; TRBD1 is a possible D gene (6 bases). Trimming pared 6 bases from V and 3 bases from J, leaving 12 bases between. Per the germline V gene, CDR1 is MNHEY and CDR2 is SMNVEV (reference sequence). The CDR3 is 13 residues long. The CDR3 region is CASRRTAIYEQYF. DNA of the CDR3: TGTGCCAGCAGAAGGACAGCCATCTACGAGCAGTACTTC.

This clone was detected a few times. The chain uses TRBV28 and TRBJ2-1; 10 nucleotides match TRBD2. This CDR3 has 14 amino acids. Trimming cost V 7 bases and J 10 bases; bases outside gene matches: 10. Germline assignment: CDR1 MDHEN and CDR2 SYDVKM. The CDR3 loop is CASNQEREGREQFF. For the CDR3, the DNA is TGTGCCAGCAACCAGGAGCGGGAGGGCCGGGAGCAGTTCTTC.

The CDR3 coding sequence is TGTGCCAGCAGCGAGGACAGGGCGGGGCAGTTCTTC. This translates into CASSEDRAGQFF. J is TRBJ2-1 and V is TRBV7-2, with 8 bases lining up with TRBD1. This CDR3 contains 12 residues. Germline CDR1 is SGHTA and CDR2 is FQGNSA. Germline trimming cut 5 bases from V and 12 bases from J; bases unmatched to any gene: 6.

The DNA for the CDR3 is TGTGCCAGCAGCACCAGGGGTGATGGCCAGCCCCAGCATTTT. It specifies CASSTRGDGQPQHF. The chain carries TRBV6-5 and TRBJ1-5; D may be TRBD1 (6 bases). From germline, CDR1 is MNHEY and CDR2 SVGAGI. This CDR3 is built from 14 residues. V was shortened by 6 bases and J by 7 bases, with 16 bases between the two germline ends.

This clone was picked up a small number of times. The rearrangement links TRBV10-3 to TRBJ1-5, with a weak D call TRBD1 (5 bases). The length of the CDR3 is 13 residues. The germline CDR1 and CDR2 sequences are ENHRY and SYGVKD. The V end was cut by 6 bases, the J end by 13 bases, with 19 bases between. The CDR3 sequence is CAISPPGGWPQHF. CDR3 in DNA: TGTGCCATCAGCCCGCCGGGGGGTTGGCCGCAGCATTTT.

J is TRBJ1-1 and V is TRBV21-1; TRBD1, the table's D call, lacks a check against the DNA. TRBV21-1 is a known pseudogene. CDR3 length: 18 residues. CDR3: CASSKAQLTSKSDTEAFF. The CDR3 DNA is TGTGCCAGCAGCAAAGCACAGTTGACATCCAAATCGGACACTGAAGCTTTCTTT.

The rearrangement joins TRBV15 to TRBJ2-1; D is uncertain. Per the germline V gene, CDR1 is LNHNV and CDR2 is YYDKDF (reference sequence). This CDR3 has 15 amino acids. Trimming cost V 0 bases and J 5 bases, with 11 bases left between them. The DNA for the CDR3 is TGTGCCACCAGCAGAGATCCAGGCCCTCACAATGAGCAGTTCTTC. Amino acid sequence: CATSRDPGPHNEQFF. Supplemented by reference TRBV15 and TRBJ2-1, the full variable domain reads DAMVIQNPRYQVTQFGKPVTLSCSQTLNHNVMYWYQQKSSQAPKLLFHYYDKDFNNEADTPDNFQSRRPNTSFCFLDIRSPGLGDTAMYLCATSRDPGPHNEQFFGPGTRLTVL.

The chain carries TRBV6-1 and TRBJ2-5; D possibly corresponds to TRBD2 (6 bases). Germline V gene sequence: CDR1 MNHNS, CDR2 SASEGT. V was clipped by 3 bases and J by 4 bases, with 15 bases between them. The CDR3 is 15 amino acids. In nucleotides, the CDR3 is TGTGCCAGCAGTGATCGCGGGGCTCCGAGAGAGACCCAGTACTTC. Residues: CASSDRGAPRETQYF.

V is TRBV3-1 (or the pseudogene TRBV3-2) and J is TRBJ1-1; unclear D gene. The CDR3 contains 15 residues. Germline V gene lookup returns CDR1 LGHDT and CDR2 YNNKEL (reference sequence). Trimming shortened V by 4 bases and J by 8 bases, and 20 bases separated the two germline ends. The DNA for the CDR3 is TGTGCCAGCAGCCCGGTTCAACTGGGCCGTAGGGAAGCTTTCTTT. It yields the protein CASSPVQLGRREAFF.

This clone has just one count. The chain joins TRBV4-3 to TRBJ1-6, with D possibly being TRBD1 (5 bases). The V gene's germline CDR1 is LGHNA and CDR2 YSLEER. There are 15 residues in the CDR3. V lost 1 base to trimming and J lost 5 bases, with 9 bases between them. The CDR3 DNA sequence: TGCGCCAGCAGCCAAGCAAGGGGTAATAATTCACCCCTCCACTTT. Amino acids: CASSQARGNNSPLHF.

The chain carries TRBV7-9 and TRBJ2-3; D is perhaps TRBD1 (5 bases). Deletions cut 2 bases from V and 6 bases from J, with 6 bases between. Per the germline V gene, CDR1 is SEHNR and CDR2 is FQNEAQ (reference sequence). This CDR3 contains 12 residues. The CDR3 DNA is TGTGCCAGCAGCTTACAGGGTGATACGCAGTATTTT. Residues: CASSLQGDTQYF.

The chain links TRBV30 to TRBJ1-5; TRBD1 matches 8 bases. V dropped 4 bases and J dropped 5; count of bases not matched to a gene: 4. The CDR3 contains 13 residues. Per germline, CDR1 GTSNPN and CDR2 SVGIG (reference sequence). The CDR3 sequence is CAWNSGGDQPQHF. CDR3 nucleotide sequence: TGTGCCTGGAATTCAGGGGGCGATCAGCCCCAGCATTTT.

This chain connects TRBV5-1 to TRBJ2-1, with TRBD1 matching 7 bases. This CDR3 is built from 16 residues. The germline V gene encodes CDR1 SGHRS and CDR2 YFSETQ. J gave up 2 bases and V 3 bases, and 8 bases lay outside the gene matches. The CDR3 coding sequence is TGCGCCAGCAGCTCCCAGGGACAGACTGCCTACAATGAGCAGTTCTTC. This gives the protein CASSSQGQTAYNEQFF.

The gene calls are TRBV28 and TRBJ1-5; a possible D gene is TRBD1 (5 bases). The germline CDR1 and CDR2 sequences are MDHEN and SYDVKM. V lost 10 bases, J lost 5 bases, and 12 bases lay in between. The CDR3 has 12 residues. The CDR3 DNA follows: TGTGCCATAATGCAGGGCGATCAGCCCCAGCATTTT. Translation gives CAIMQGDQPQHF.

This clone has only one observation. The genes are TRBV6-1 and TRBJ1-6, with D unresolved. This CDR3 contains 16 residues. With 2 bases removed from V and 10 bases from J, the gap between germline ends came to 18 bases. In germline, CDR1 is MNHNS, CDR2 SASEGT. The CDR3 nucleotides read TGTGCCAGCAGTGAATCCATGGCTGAGGTCGGCTCACCCCTCCACTTT. This sequence encodes CASSESMAEVGSPLHF.

This rearrangement joins TRBV10-2 to TRBJ1-1; D gene unclear. V lost 8 bases, J lost 1 base, and 14 bases lay in between. CDR1 is WSHSY, CDR2 SAAADI, per germline. The CDR3 is made up of 14 amino acids. CDR3 DNA sequence: TGCGCCAGCGGTAGGGAGCTTAAGAACACTGAAGCTTTCTTT. Its protein is CASGRELKNTEAFF.

This rearrangement joins TRBV29-1 to TRBJ2-1; 7 bases agree with TRBD2. The CDR3 extends over 12 amino acids. Germline assignment: CDR1 SQVTM and CDR2 ANQGSEA. With 5 bases clipped from V and 10 bases from J, the junction kept 8 bases outside the gene matches. For the CDR3, the DNA is TGCAGCGTTCGGGGGGTTAGTCGGGAGCAGTTCTTC. Protein product: CSVRGVSREQFF.

The rearrangement joins TRBV18 to TRBJ1-1, with 7 bases fitting TRBD1. Trimming at V came to 1 base and at J to 4 bases, leaving 0 bases not matched to a gene. The CDR3 totals 13 residues. Germline V gene sequence: CDR1 KGHSH, CDR2 LQKENI. CDR3 sequence: CASSPQGATEAFF. Written as DNA, the CDR3 is TGTGCCAGCTCACCACAGGGGGCCACTGAAGCTTTCTTT.